The 19 T cell receptor beta chains below come from one sample, sequenced in a study of shared clonotypes between healthy human individuals. Profiling relied on immunoSEQ multiplex PCR, and the TCRdb table lists in-frame clones only, not all of them. The table lists about 1,500,000 clones, roughly 96% of them singletons. Material for sequencing was naive CD4+ T cells sorted from blood. Sample subset: CD45RA+ positively selected. Receptors originate from a man aged 25 to 40 in good health.

V is TRBV5-8 and J is TRBJ2-5; D call uncertain. From germline, CDR1 is SGHTS and CDR2 YDEGEE. The CDR3 spans 12 residues. V was pared by 4 bases and J by 7 bases, with 11 bases between. The CDR3 protein is CASSQPLGTQYF. The DNA for the CDR3 is TGTGCCAGCAGCCAGCCTTTGGGGACCCAGTACTTC.

This chain links TRBV10-1 with TRBJ2-7, with TRBD1 as a possible D gene (5 bases). This CDR3 has 16 amino acids. Trimming took 8 bases from V and 5 from J, leaving 25 bases between them. Germline-derived CDR1 and CDR2 are WNHNN and SYGVQD (reference sequence). CDR3 in amino acids: CASPTARAAMANEQYF. CDR3 in DNA: TGCGCCAGCCCTACGGCCAGGGCGGCTATGGCGAACGAGCAGTACTTC.

In DNA form, the CDR3 reads TGTGCCAGTAGTAGCTGGGGTTCGAACACCGGGGAGCTGTTTTTT. It codes for CASSSWGSNTGELFF. This chain uses TRBV19 with TRBJ2-2, with D unclear. V was cut by 4 bases and J by 0 bases, with 9 bases left in between. The CDR3 extends over 15 amino acids. Germline V gene lookup returns CDR1 LNHDA and CDR2 SQIVND (reference sequence). Filled out from reference TRBV19 and TRBJ2-2, the complete variable domain reads DGGITQSPKYLFRKEGQNVTLSCEQNLNHDAMYWYRQDPGQGLRLIYYSQIVNDFQKGDIAEGYSVSREKKESFPLTVTSAQKNPTAFYLCASSSWGSNTGELFFGEGSRLTVL.

V usage is TRBV5-1 and J usage is TRBJ2-7, with TRBD2 identical over 14 bases. The CDR3 has 19 residues. Per the germline V gene, CDR1 is SGHRS and CDR2 is YFSETQ. The V segment lost 5 bases and the J segment 0 bases; nucleotides outside the gene matches: 13. The CDR3 bases are TGCGCCAGCAGTTACTCGCGCGGGACTAGCGGGAGTCACTCCTACGAGCAGTACTTC. Its translation: CASSYSRGTSGSHSYEQYF.

V gene TRBV5-1 combines with J gene TRBJ2-1, with a possible D match to TRBD2 (7 bases). V was pared by 1 base and J by 7 bases, with 12 bases between. Per germline, CDR1 SGHRS and CDR2 YFSETQ. The CDR3 runs to 14 residues. The DNA of the CDR3 is TGCGCCAGCAGCTTGCGTGGGAGGGGGAATGAGCAGTTCTTC. Translation gives CASSLRGRGNEQFF.

Of note for this clone: The same CDR3 is also encoded by other DNA sequences in this sample. The chain is built from TRBV18 and TRBJ2-3, with no clear D. Trimming left V 3 bases short and J 0 bases short, with 7 bases between. Germline CDR1 and CDR2: KGHSH and LQKENI. The CDR3 is made up of 14 amino acids. For the CDR3, the DNA is TGTGCCAGCTCACCTCAAGGGAGCACAGATACGCAGTATTTT. Translation: CASSPQGSTDTQYF. Drawing the rest from reference TRBV18 and TRBJ2-3, the complete variable domain is NAGVMQNPRHLVRRRGQEARLRCSPMKGHSHVYWYRQLPEEGLKFMVYLQKENIIDESGMPKERFSAEFPKEGPSILRIQQVVRGDSAAYFCASSPQGSTDTQYFGPGTRLTVL.

The chain combines TRBV7-9 with TRBJ2-7; 10 positions agree with TRBD1. The trim removed 1 base at V and 7 bases at J, leaving 1 base unmatched. The CDR3 spans 13 residues. Germline V gives CDR1 SEHNR, CDR2 FQNEAQ (reference sequence). DNA of the CDR3: TGTGCCAGCAGCTTAGGGACAGGGGGGGAGCAGTACTTC. Translated, it gives CASSLGTGGEQYF.

This chain connects TRBV5-1 to TRBJ2-3; 11 positions match TRBD1. V lost 4 bases, J lost 4 bases, and 5 bases stayed unmatched. Germline lookup yields CDR1 SGHRS and CDR2 YFSETQ. The CDR3 is 15 residues long. CDR3 bases: TGCGCCAGCAGCGCCGGGACAGGGGGGCCAGATACGCAGTATTTT. It yields the protein CASSAGTGGPDTQYF.

The chain links TRBV27 to TRBJ2-7, with TRBD2 matching 8 bases. Per the germline V gene, CDR1 is MNHEY and CDR2 is SMNVEV (reference sequence). The CDR3 runs 16 residues. V was pared by 2 bases and J by 2 bases, with 8 bases of the junction left unmatched. This CDR3 is CASSLVASGQAYEQYF. Written as DNA, the CDR3 is TGTGCCAGCAGTTTAGTAGCTAGCGGGCAAGCCTACGAGCAGTACTTC.

This chain links TRBV28 with TRBJ1-2, with D perhaps matching TRBD1 (6 bases). The V gene lost 5 bases and the J gene lost 7 bases, with 14 bases spanning the gap. The germline CDR1 and CDR2 sequences are MDHEN and SYDVKM. The CDR3 consists of 13 residues. This CDR3 is CASSTGFLGGYTF. CDR3 sequence (DNA): TGTGCCAGCAGTACAGGGTTCCTCGGTGGCTACACCTTC.

The V call is TRBV5-1, the J call TRBJ2-5, with TRBD2 matching 12 bases. The CDR3 covers 14 residues. With V trimmed by 6 bases and J by 4 bases, 4 bases remained unmatched. Germline lookup yields CDR1 SGHRS and CDR2 YFSETQ. CDR3 coding DNA: TGCGCCAGCACCCAGGGACTAGCGGGAGAGACCCAGTACTTC. Residues: CASTQGLAGETQYF.

The chain uses TRBV27 and TRBJ2-2; D not certain. In germline, CDR1 is MNHEY, CDR2 SMNVEV (reference sequence). V shed 3 bases and J shed 6 bases, with 8 bases lying between them. The CDR3 extends over 13 amino acids. CDR3 amino acids: CASSFVGSGELFF. The CDR3 DNA reads as TGTGCCAGCAGTTTTGTGGGGTCCGGGGAGCTGTTTTTT.

Regarding this clone: The same CDR3 arises from other DNA sequences in this sample as well. The CDR3 is CASSAQTGTYNEQFF. The CDR3 region has the DNA TGTGCCAGCAGCGCACAGACAGGGACCTACAATGAGCAGTTCTTC. The chain has TRBV9 and TRBJ2-1, with 7 bases fitting TRBD1. Germline V gene data show CDR1 as SGDLS and CDR2 as YYNGEE. The CDR3 covers 15 residues. Trimming cost V 3 bases and J 2 bases; bases outside gene matches: 5.

V is TRBV6-6 and J is TRBJ1-1; a weak D match, TRBD1 (6 bases). The length of the CDR3 is 16 residues. With 2 bases removed from V and 1 base from J, the gap between germline ends came to 14 bases. CDR1 MNHNY and CDR2 SVGAGI come from the germline V gene (reference sequence). CDR3 amino acids: CASSYPPGVPNTEAFF. In nucleotides, the CDR3 is TGTGCCAGCAGTTACCCCCCAGGGGTTCCGAACACTGAAGCTTTCTTT.

This clone was recorded only once. V gene TRBV10-3 combines with J gene TRBJ2-7; 10 nucleotides match TRBD2. CDR1 and CDR2 from the germline V gene are ENHRY and SYGVKD. The CDR3 runs to 13 residues. The junction had 9 bases not matched to a gene; V was cut back by 10 bases and J by 6 bases. The CDR3 DNA is TGTGCCACTGGGCTAGCGGGAGAGGGCGAGCAGTACTTC. Encoded protein: CATGLAGEGEQYF.

The chain combines TRBV6-6 with TRBJ2-7; 8 bases agree with TRBD1. Germline V CDR1 and CDR2: MNHNY, SVGAGI (reference sequence). V was clipped by 6 bases and J by 5 bases; unmatched bases: 9. There are 14 residues in the CDR3. The CDR3 region has the DNA TGTGCCAGCAGGCTCGGACAGGGCCGGAACGAGCAGTACTTC. This encodes CASRLGQGRNEQYF.

DNA of the CDR3: TGTGCCAGCAGTCGGACAGGGGAACAGCCCCAGCATTTT. Protein product: CASSRTGEQPQHF. The chain recombines TRBV6-1 with TRBJ1-5; 9 nucleotides agree with TRBD1. The CDR3 is made up of 13 amino acids. J was trimmed by 7 bases and V by 5 bases; bases with no gene match: 3. CDR1 is MNHNS, CDR2 SASEGT, per germline.

V and J are TRBV19 and TRBJ1-4; D not certain. V dropped 6 bases and J dropped 4 bases, with 9 bases sitting between them. The CDR3 loop spans 13 amino acids. Germline CDR1 and CDR2: LNHDA and SQIVND (reference sequence). The CDR3 spells CASRDGSNEKLFF. CDR3 DNA: TGTGCCAGTAGGGACGGAAGTAATGAAAAACTGTTTTTT.

The chain joins TRBV28 to TRBJ1-5; 8 bases are a match to TRBD1. CDR1 MDHEN and CDR2 SYDVKM come from the germline V gene. The V and J ends lost 4 bases and 5 bases, in that order; junction bases with no gene match: 7. CDR3 size: 15 residues. CDR3 amino acids: CASSSGGAGHQPQHF. The CDR3 nucleotides are TGTGCCAGCAGTTCAGGGGGCGCGGGGCATCAGCCCCAGCATTTT.